Shown below are 30 T cell receptor beta chains from a single sample sequenced in a study of blood T cells in healthy people across ages. Then a second PCR, running roughly 7 to 11 cycles, was carried out with a sample-barcoded 5' primer and a J-beta primer mix. TCRdb re-called the 5' RACE reads through MiXCR, storing one row per CDR3 protein. The sample yields about 1.5 million distinct CDR3 sequences, 35% to 45% seen once. The sequencing input was blood. The receptors stem from a woman younger than 30 in good health.

This clonotype has ten or more counts. The V gene is TRBV14, the J gene TRBJ2-7, with 13 nucleotides matching TRBD2. Germline V gives CDR1 SGHDN, CDR2 FVKESK. Trimming at V came to 4 bases and at J to 3 bases, leaving 3 bases not matched to a gene. This CDR3 contains 15 residues. CDR3 DNA: TGTGCCAGCAGCCCATGGACTAGCGGGAGCTACGAGCAGTACTTC. It codes for CASSPWTSGSYEQYF.

The rearrangement joins TRBV6-5 to TRBJ1-2; a possible D gene is TRBD1 (6 bases). CDR3 size: 14 residues. V was trimmed by 6 bases and J by 7 bases, leaving 18 bases between them. Looked up from germline, CDR1 is MNHEY and CDR2 is SVGAGI. The CDR3 region is CASRPAGEVGGYTF. CDR3 nucleotides: TGTGCCAGCAGACCCGCAGGGGAAGTCGGTGGCTACACCTTC.

The chain employs TRBV20-1 and TRBJ2-3; TRBD1 matches at 9 bases. Germline V gives CDR1 DFQATT, CDR2 SNEGSKA (reference sequence). The CDR3 runs to 16 residues. V lost 0 bases and J lost 3; bases outside the gene matches: 7. The CDR3 loop reads CSARDHGTGKTDTQYF. CDR3 sequence (DNA): TGCAGTGCTAGAGATCATGGGACAGGGAAGACAGATACGCAGTATTTT.

About this clonotype itself: An end of the junction differs from the germline gene, which may be a read error. CDR3 sequence (DNA): TGCTCCAGCAGCCAAGCATGGGAGCAGTTCTTC. Translated, it gives CSSSQAWEQFF. The chain combines TRBV4-1 with TRBJ2-1; the D is unclear. Per the germline V gene, CDR1 is MGHRA and CDR2 is YSYEKL. This CDR3 has 11 residues.

This clonotype was counted a few times. The rearrangement uses TRBV14 and TRBJ1-1; D gene ambiguous. The CDR3 loop spans 16 amino acids. The ends were cut back, 4 bases at V and 4 bases at J, with 19 bases in the middle. Germline V gene lookup returns CDR1 SGHDN and CDR2 FVKESK. The CDR3 is CASSRRWATWGTEAFF. The DNA for the CDR3 is TGTGCCAGCAGCCGAAGATGGGCGACCTGGGGCACTGAAGCTTTCTTT.

The chain recombines TRBV10-2 with TRBJ2-4; TRBD2 aligns across 7 bases. This CDR3 is built from 13 residues. Germline V gene sequence: CDR1 WSHSY, CDR2 SAAADI. The V gene end was trimmed by 8 bases and the J gene end by 13 bases; junction bases not matched to a gene: 14. CDR3 coding DNA: TGCGCCAGCTGGACTAGTAACGCGAATGAGCAGTACTTC. Encoded protein: CASWTSNANEQYF.

This chain connects TRBV29-1 to TRBJ2-7, with D hard to call. With 5 bases removed from V and 6 bases from J, the gap between germline ends came to 14 bases. The germline V gene has CDR1 SQVTM and CDR2 ANQGSEA. The length of the CDR3 is 12 residues. The CDR3 DNA is TGCAGCGTTTTAAGCCCGGGTCGCGAGCAGTACTTC. Translation gives CSVLSPGREQYF.

CDR3 nucleotide sequence: TGTGCCAGCAGCCACCTTTCTAGCTTCGGTGAGCAGTTCTTC. The encoded protein is CASSHLSSFGEQFF. The rearrangement links TRBV4-2 to TRBJ2-1; D is perhaps TRBD2 (5 bases). From germline, CDR1 is LGHNA and CDR2 YNFKEQ. The CDR3 has 14 amino acids. Between the trimmed V and J ends, which lost 3 bases and 9 bases, there was a span of 15 bases.

The chain joins TRBV7-9 to TRBJ2-1; perhaps D is TRBD1 or TRBD2 (6 bases each). The V end lost 5 bases, the J end lost 0 bases, and 23 bases lay between the germline ends. Germline V gives CDR1 SEHNR, CDR2 FQNEAQ (reference sequence). There are 19 residues in the CDR3. CDR3 sequence (DNA): TGTGCCAGCAGCAATACGGCCGGGGGCCCCATAAGCTCCTACAATGAGCAGTTCTTC. Translation gives CASSNTAGGPISSYNEQFF.

The CDR3 nucleotides read TGTGCCTGGAGTGTCTTAGCGGGGGCGGATACGCAGTATTTT. This sequence encodes CAWSVLAGADTQYF. V gene TRBV30 combines with J gene TRBJ2-3; 9 bases line up with TRBD2. V dropped 0 bases and J dropped 6; count of bases not matched to a gene: 4. This CDR3 is 14 amino acids long. Germline V gives CDR1 GTSNPN, CDR2 SVGIG (reference sequence). Combining the CDR3 with reference TRBV30 and TRBJ2-3 gives the whole variable domain SQTIHQWPATLVQPVGSPLSLECTVEGTSNPNLYWYRQAAGRGLQLLFYSVGIGQISSEVPQNLSASRPQDRQFILSSKKLLLSDSGFYLCAWSVLAGADTQYFGPGTRLTVL.

The J gene is TRBJ2-3, the V gene TRBV28; no reliable D call. Per germline, CDR1 MDHEN and CDR2 SYDVKM. This CDR3 has 13 residues. Trimming left V 8 bases short and J 0 bases short, with 9 bases between. The CDR3 reads CASYPGSTDTQYF. CDR3 DNA sequence: TGTGCCAGCTATCCCGGGAGCACAGATACGCAGTATTTT.

There are a few counts of this clonotype. The chain combines TRBV29-1 with TRBJ1-2, with 7 bases identical to TRBD1. Germline V gene lookup returns CDR1 SQVTM and CDR2 ANQGSEA. This CDR3 has 13 residues. Trimming cost V 6 bases and J 1 base; bases outside gene matches: 5. The CDR3 coding sequence is TGCAGCGTCCGGGACAGCCTTAACTATGGCTACACCTTC. Translating gives CSVRDSLNYGYTF.

V and J are TRBV4-1 and TRBJ1-2, with TRBD1 as a possible D gene (5 bases). The CDR3 runs 13 residues. V shed 2 bases and J shed 3 bases, with 7 bases lying between them. Germline assignment: CDR1 MGHRA and CDR2 YSYEKL. CDR3 in amino acids: CASSQPGDYGYTF. For the CDR3, the DNA is TGCGCCAGCAGCCAACCGGGGGACTATGGCTACACCTTC.

DNA of the CDR3: TGTGCCAGCAGTTTTACACCGGGACAGCAAGAGACCCAGTACTTC. Amino acid sequence: CASSFTPGQQETQYF. The chain links TRBV5-5 to TRBJ2-5, with 7 positions matching TRBD1. Trimming at V came to 5 bases and at J to 2 bases, leaving 9 bases not matched to a gene. Germline CDR1 reads SGHKS; CDR2 reads YYEKEE (reference sequence). The length of the CDR3 is 15 residues.

The chain couples TRBV12-3 or TRBV12-4 to TRBJ2-2; D gene uncertain. CDR3 size: 15 residues. V dropped 5 bases and J dropped 5 bases, with 15 bases sitting between them. DNA of the CDR3: TGTGCCAGCAGTCGGGTCCGGTCGGCGACCGGGGAGCTGTTTTTT. Amino acids: CASSRVRSATGELFF.

The CDR3 loop is CASSRTGRNEKLFF. In DNA, the CDR3 is TGTGCCAGCAGTAGGACAGGGCGGAATGAAAAACTGTTTTTT. V gene TRBV7-2 combines with J gene TRBJ1-4, with 8 bases fitting TRBD1. Unmatched junction bases numbered 5, after V lost 6 bases and J lost 5 bases. The germline V gene encodes CDR1 SGHTA and CDR2 FQGNSA. The CDR3 runs to 14 residues.

This clonotype was seen only once. The chain carries TRBV20-1 and TRBJ2-1; the D is unclear. TRBJ2-7 explains the end of the DNA better; the J call may be wrong. Germline values: CDR1 DFQATT, CDR2 SNEGSKA (reference sequence). CDR3 length: 14 residues. In nucleotides, the CDR3 is TGCAGTGCGAACCGGGTGCTAATTTACAATGAGCAGTACTTC. Translation gives CSANRVLIYNEQYF.

The V gene is TRBV20-1, the J gene TRBJ2-1; 9 bases are shared with TRBD1. Unmatched junction bases numbered 7, after V lost 5 bases and J lost 8 bases. From germline, CDR1 is DFQATT and CDR2 SNEGSKA (reference sequence). The CDR3 length is 13 residues. CDR3 sequence reads: CSAVSRTGDEQFF. CDR3 coding DNA: TGCAGTGCTGTTTCTCGGACAGGGGATGAGCAGTTCTTC.

CDR3 loop: CASSQLGGEETQYF. The CDR3 DNA reads TGTGCCAGCAGCCAACTTGGAGGGGAAGAGACCCAGTACTTC. The V gene is TRBV7-2, the J gene TRBJ2-5, with TRBD2 as a possible D gene (6 bases). The length of the CDR3 is 14 residues. CDR1 is SGHTA and CDR2 is FQGNSA in the germline V gene. V was pared by 5 bases and J by 3 bases, with 13 bases between.

Ten or more counts support this clonotype. The chain joins TRBV7-2 to TRBJ2-4; D remains unclear. V shed 1 base and J shed 5 bases, with 9 bases lying between them. This CDR3 is 14 amino acids long. Per germline, CDR1 SGHTA and CDR2 FQGNSA. The DNA of the CDR3 is TGTGCCAGCAGCTTAGGGCAAGGTGAAAACATTCAGTACTTC. It codes for CASSLGQGENIQYF.

CDR3 DNA sequence: TGTGCCAGCAGTGATCCGGCTAGCGGATACAATGAGCAGTACTTC. This translates into CASSDPASGYNEQYF. The chain is built from TRBV25-1 and TRBJ2-5, with 7 bases matching TRBD2. The length of the CDR3 is 15 residues. Trimming removed 3 bases from V and 11 bases from J; junction bases left unmatched: 15. Germline CDR1 reads MGHDK; CDR2 reads SYGVNS.

To note about this clonotype: Germline is not matched at one junction end, which may reflect a read error. CDR3 in amino acids: CASTRGRLSDMQYF. In nucleotides, the CDR3 is TGTGCCAGCACCCGGGGCAGGCTGTCAGATATGCAGTATTTT. V is TRBV6-6 and J is TRBJ2-3; D assignment may be TRBD1 or TRBD2 (5 bases each). From germline, CDR1 is MNHNY and CDR2 SVGAGI (reference sequence). This CDR3 is built from 14 residues.

This clonotype was recorded at least ten times. This chain uses TRBV28 with TRBJ1-1, with TRBD1 as a possible D gene (5 bases). V was cut by 6 bases and J by 0 bases, with 14 bases left in between. Looked up from germline, CDR1 is MDHEN and CDR2 is SYDVKM. This CDR3 region has 15 residues. Here the CDR3 DNA reads TGTGCCAGCAGACAAACCTGGGGGGTGAACACTGAAGCTTTCTTT. Protein sequence: CASRQTWGVNTEAFF.

The V gene is TRBV7-2, the J gene TRBJ1-2; D ambiguous. The CDR3 totals 14 residues. V dropped 5 bases and J dropped 3 bases, with 13 bases sitting between them. From germline, CDR1 is SGHTA and CDR2 FQGNSA. CDR3 residues: CASSVWGIDYGYTF. DNA for the CDR3: TGTGCCAGCAGCGTATGGGGAATCGACTATGGCTACACCTTC.

The gene calls are TRBV3-1 and TRBJ2-5, with 9 bases that match TRBD2. Germline CDR1 reads LGHDT; CDR2 reads YNNKEL (reference sequence). This CDR3 comprises 17 residues. J lost 3 bases, V lost 0 bases, and 8 bases had no gene match. CDR3 nucleotide sequence: TGTGCCAGCAGCCAAGATCAGCGGAGACTAGCGGAAGAGACCCAGTACTTC. It is translated as CASSQDQRRLAEETQYF.

The chain is built from TRBV14 and TRBJ2-5, with 12 positions matching TRBD1. Unmatched junction bases numbered 5, after V lost 1 base and J lost 5 bases. The CDR3 loop spans 16 amino acids. Germline V gene data show CDR1 as SGHDN and CDR2 as FVKESK. The CDR3 region is CASSQGGDRGLETQYF. CDR3 nucleotide sequence: TGTGCCAGCAGCCAAGGAGGGGACAGGGGGCTGGAGACCCAGTACTTC.

This clonotype was seen a single time. The J gene is TRBJ2-6, the V gene TRBV11-2, with D perhaps TRBD2 (6 bases). This CDR3 region has 17 residues. Germline V gives CDR1 SGHAT, CDR2 FQNNGV. The ends were cut back, 1 base at V and 0 bases at J, with 10 bases in the middle. In DNA, the CDR3 is TGTGCCAGCAGCTTAGGGGACTTAGACTCTGGGGCCAACGTCCTGACTTTC. Residues: CASSLGDLDSGANVLTF.

The V call is TRBV20-1, the J call TRBJ2-1; D gene unclear. V lost 4 bases, J lost 8 bases, and 9 bases lay in between. CDR1 and CDR2 (germline): DFQATT, SNEGSKA (reference sequence). The CDR3 contains 11 residues. CDR3 DNA sequence: TGCAGTGCTACTAGGGCCCATGAGCAGTTCTTC. It is translated as CSATRAHEQFF.

The rearrangement links TRBV3-1 to TRBJ2-7, with D perhaps matching TRBD2 (6 bases). Trimming left V 3 bases short and J 7 bases short, with 22 bases between. Germline CDR1 is LGHDT and CDR2 is YNNKEL (reference sequence). The CDR3 runs to 16 residues. For the CDR3, the DNA is TGTGCCAGCAGCCACCCACTGGGGACTCCATACAATGAGCAGTACTTC. Translating it yields CASSHPLGTPYNEQYF.

V and J are TRBV6-5 and TRBJ2-2; a possible D gene is TRBD1 (5 bases). Germline values: CDR1 MNHEY, CDR2 SVGAGI. The CDR3 totals 15 residues. Deletions cut 2 bases from V and 6 bases from J, with 13 bases between. CDR3 sequence (DNA): TGTGCCAGCAGTTACCGTGCTAGGGGCTCCGGGGAGCTGTTTTTT. Amino acid sequence: CASSYRARGSGELFF.